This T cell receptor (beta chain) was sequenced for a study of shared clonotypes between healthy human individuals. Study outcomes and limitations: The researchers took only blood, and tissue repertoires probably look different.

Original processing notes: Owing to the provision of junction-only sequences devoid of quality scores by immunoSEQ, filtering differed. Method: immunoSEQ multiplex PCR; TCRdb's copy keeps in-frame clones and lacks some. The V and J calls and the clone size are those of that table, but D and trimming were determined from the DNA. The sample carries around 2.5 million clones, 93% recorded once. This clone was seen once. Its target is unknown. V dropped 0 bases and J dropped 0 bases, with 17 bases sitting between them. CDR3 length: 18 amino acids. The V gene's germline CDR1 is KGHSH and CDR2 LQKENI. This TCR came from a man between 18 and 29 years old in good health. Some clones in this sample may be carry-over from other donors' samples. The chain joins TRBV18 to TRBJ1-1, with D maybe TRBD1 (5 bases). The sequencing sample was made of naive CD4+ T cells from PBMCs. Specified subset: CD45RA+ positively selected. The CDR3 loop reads CASSPPSARTLMNTEAFF. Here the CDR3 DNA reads TGTGCCAGCTCACCACCATCCGCCAGGACACTTATGAACACTGAAGCTTTCTTT.